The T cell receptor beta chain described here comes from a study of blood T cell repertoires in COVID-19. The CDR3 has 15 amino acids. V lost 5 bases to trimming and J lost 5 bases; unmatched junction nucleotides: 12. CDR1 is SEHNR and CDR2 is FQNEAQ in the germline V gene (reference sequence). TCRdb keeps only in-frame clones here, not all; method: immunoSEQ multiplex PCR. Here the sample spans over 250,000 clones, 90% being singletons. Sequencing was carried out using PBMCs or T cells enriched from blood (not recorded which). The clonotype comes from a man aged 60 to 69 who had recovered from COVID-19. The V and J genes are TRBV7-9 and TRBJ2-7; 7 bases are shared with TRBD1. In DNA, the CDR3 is TGTGCCAGCAGCCGGTACGACAGGGCTGGAAACGAGCAGTACTTC. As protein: CASSRYDRAGNEQYF.